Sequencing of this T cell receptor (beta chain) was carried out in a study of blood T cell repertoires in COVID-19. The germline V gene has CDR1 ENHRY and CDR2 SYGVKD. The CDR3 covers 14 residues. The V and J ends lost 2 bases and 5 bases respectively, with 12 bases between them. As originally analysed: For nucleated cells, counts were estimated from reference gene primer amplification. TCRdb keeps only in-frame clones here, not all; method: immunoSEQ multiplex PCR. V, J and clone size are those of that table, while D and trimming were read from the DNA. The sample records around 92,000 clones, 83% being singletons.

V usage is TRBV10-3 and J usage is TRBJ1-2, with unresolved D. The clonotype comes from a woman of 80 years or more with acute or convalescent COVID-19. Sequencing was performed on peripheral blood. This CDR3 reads CAISETGLPYGYTF. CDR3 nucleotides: TGTGCCATCAGTGAGACCGGACTCCCGTATGGCTACACCTTC.